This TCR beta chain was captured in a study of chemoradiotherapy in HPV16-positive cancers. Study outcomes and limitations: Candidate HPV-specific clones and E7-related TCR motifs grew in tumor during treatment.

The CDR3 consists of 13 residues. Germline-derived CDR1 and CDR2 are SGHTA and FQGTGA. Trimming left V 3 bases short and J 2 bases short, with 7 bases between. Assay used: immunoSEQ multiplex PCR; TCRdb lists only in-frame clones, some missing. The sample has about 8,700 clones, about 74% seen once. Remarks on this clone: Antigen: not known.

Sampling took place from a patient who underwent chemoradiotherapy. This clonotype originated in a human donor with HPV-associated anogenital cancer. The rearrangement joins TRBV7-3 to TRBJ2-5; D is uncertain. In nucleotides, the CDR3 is TGTGCCAGCAGCTTGATGGCACAAGAGACCCAGTACTTC. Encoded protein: CASSLMAQETQYF.